These T cell receptor beta chains were read from a single sample in a study of cytomegalovirus exposure and HLA in healthy donors. Clones were read by immunoSEQ multiplex PCR, and TCRdb kept only the in-frame ones, dropping some. The sample shows 310,000 or so clones, approximately 90% of them seen only once. Sequencing was done on a sample of PBMCs. The receptors stem from a woman between 18 and 29 years old in good health and CMV-seronegative. Both conserved end residues are part of each CDR3. The D gene is left open where the match is weak. Size values are once, few and many counts, or a class for expanded clones, and some rows have none.

j_call	clone_size	v_call	d_call	cdr3_aa	cdr3_nt
TRBJ2-7	NA	TRBV5-6	TRBD1	CASSRPSGQKSSYEQYF	TGTGCCAGCAGCCGACCCTCGGGACAGAAGAGCTCCTACGAGCAGTACTTC
TRBJ1-1	NA	TRBV7-9	NA	CSSSRRGSEAFF	TGTTCCAGCAGCCGTAGGGGGTCTGAAGCTTTCTTT
TRBJ2-1	NA	TRBV5-4	NA	CASSLTVTRAGDEQFF	TGTGCCAGCAGCTTGACTGTTACTAGGGCAGGAGATGAGCAGTTCTTC
TRBJ1-2	NA	TRBV6-4	NA	CASSDGWNRRVDGYTF	TGTGCCAGCAGTGACGGGTGGAATAGGAGGGTGGATGGCTACACCTTC
TRBJ1-5	NA	TRBV19	NA	CASSIGGKGLSNQPQHF	TGTGCCAGTAGTATCGGGGGGAAGGGCCTTAGCAATCAGCCCCAGCATTTT
TRBJ1-1	NA	TRBV29-1	NA	CSVALFRRDTEAFF	TGCAGCGTTGCCCTTTTCCGGAGGGACACTGAAGCTTTCTTT
TRBJ2-1	NA	TRBV21-1	NA	CASSKGAGGPNNEQFF	TGTGCCAGCAGCAAGGGAGCGGGGGGGCCTAACAATGAGCAGTTCTTC
TRBJ2-1	NA	TRBV6-5	NA	CASSYGGLIEQFF	TGTGCCAGCAGTTACGGGGGCCTGATTGAGCAGTTCTTC
TRBJ2-7	NA	TRBV6-1	NA	CASSAFAGVYEQYF	TGTGCCAGCAGTGCCTTCGCAGGGGTCTACGAGCAGTACTTC
TRBJ1-2	NA	TRBV5-4	NA	CASSLWAGANYGYTF	TGTGCCAGCAGCTTGTGGGCAGGGGCTAACTATGGCTACACCTTC
TRBJ2-5	NA	TRBV18	TRBD1	CASSPQGTGDLNGYF	TGTGCCAGCTCACCACAAGGGACAGGGGACCTGAACGGATACTTC
TRBJ1-1	NA	TRBV6-5	NA	CASSYVSGSGAFF	TGTGCCAGCAGTTACGTCTCAGGGAGCGGGGCTTTCTTT
TRBJ2-7	NA	TRBV2	NA	CASGPDSSSYEQYF	TGTGCCAGCGGACCGGACAGTAGCTCCTACGAGCAGTACTTC
TRBJ1-6	NA	TRBV30	TRBD1	CAWSSGTGSIYNSPLHF	TGTGCCTGGAGTTCCGGGACAGGGTCCATTTATAATTCACCCCTCCACTTT
TRBJ1-1	few	TRBV9	TRBD1	CASSLRTGSTEAFF	TGTGCCAGCAGCCTCAGGACAGGGAGTACTGAAGCTTTCTTT